The 5 T cell receptor beta chains below all came from one sample that was sequenced in a study of blood T cells in healthy people across ages. With a J-beta primer mix and a sample-barcoded 5' primer, a second PCR ran roughly 6 to 12 cycles. TCRdb passed the 5' RACE reads through MiXCR, listing each CDR3 protein once. This table has around 1.5 million distinct CDR3 sequences, roughly 59% appearing once. Sample: blood. The source is a man aged 18 to 30 in good health.

This rearrangement joins TRBV10-3 to TRBJ1-6; weak D call: TRBD1 (6 bases). The V end lost 2 bases, the J end lost 8 bases, and 13 bases lay between the germline ends. This CDR3 comprises 15 residues. Germline loops: CDR1 ENHRY, CDR2 SYGVKD. DNA for the CDR3: TGTGCCATCAGTGAGGCGGGACAAGAGGATTCACCCCTCCACTTT. Translated: CAISEAGQEDSPLHF.

The V call is TRBV25-1, the J call TRBJ2-2, with TRBD2 matching 9 bases. This CDR3 has 17 residues. V was clipped by 4 bases and J by 6 bases; unmatched bases: 12. Germline loops: CDR1 MGHDK, CDR2 SYGVNS. CDR3 residues: CASSGQSGTSFPGELFF. The CDR3 coding sequence is TGTGCCAGCAGTGGCCAATCCGGGACTAGCTTTCCCGGGGAGCTGTTTTTT. Based on the CDR3 plus reference TRBV25-1 and TRBJ2-2, the full variable domain is EADIYQTPRYLVIGTGKKITLECSQTMGHDKMYWYQQDPGMELHLIHYSYGVNSTEKGDLSSESTVSRIRTEHFPLTLESARPSHTSQYLCASSGQSGTSFPGELFFGEGSRLTVL.

In this sample, this clonotype turned up a few times. This chain links TRBV10-3 with TRBJ2-7; no reliable D call. V lost 6 bases and J 6 bases, leaving 15 bases between the germline ends. The CDR3 is 13 residues long. Germline lookup yields CDR1 ENHRY and CDR2 SYGVKD. The CDR3, as DNA: TGTGCCATCAGGAGTGGAGAGGCCGGCGAGCAGTACTTC. Translating it yields CAIRSGEAGEQYF.

The genes are TRBV6-5 and TRBJ1-2; no clear D. CDR1 and CDR2 (germline): MNHEY, SVGAGI. V lost 2 bases to trimming and J lost 2 bases, with 12 bases between them. This CDR3 comprises 15 residues. This chain's CDR3 is CASSYGQDSNYGYTF. In DNA form, the CDR3 reads TGTGCCAGCAGTTACGGGCAGGACTCAAACTATGGCTACACCTTC.

This clonotype was observed once. The chain couples TRBV2 to TRBJ1-2; 10 positions match TRBD1. With V trimmed by 7 bases and J by 6 bases, 8 bases remained unmatched. The V gene's germline CDR1 is SNHLY and CDR2 FYNNEI. This CDR3 is built from 14 residues. The CDR3, as DNA: TGTGCCAGCAAAACCACCGGGACAGGGGATGGCTACACCTTC. Protein product: CASKTTGTGDGYTF.